This entry concerns a single T cell receptor (beta chain). Its antigen is as yet unknown. This sample is drawn from a study of long-term antiretroviral therapy in people with HIV. Study conclusions and caveats: Patients on ART gained diversity, which nonetheless stayed below transplant donor controls.

The study used samples holding 1-10 million cryopreserved PBMC before DNA extraction. Germline loops: CDR1 SGHNT, CDR2 YENEEA. The CDR3 totals 16 residues. V dropped 4 bases and J dropped 4; count of bases not matched to a gene: 8. Sequencing relied on immunoSEQ assay v3.0, run at survey level. Sequenced by immunoSEQ multiplex PCR; TCRdb stores in-frame clones only, minus some. Among 26,000 or so clones listed, around four fifths were seen once. The input for sequencing was unsorted PBMCs, taken 3 years after starting antiretroviral therapy. The chain uses TRBV11-3 and TRBJ2-2; TRBD2 matches at 8 bases. This sequence originates from a man younger than 30 with HIV. The CDR3 DNA follows: TGTGCCAGCAGCTCCCGGGGGGGCGCGAGCACCGGGGAGCTGTTTTTT. It yields the protein CASSSRGGASTGELFF.